This T cell receptor beta chain was identified during a study of cytomegalovirus exposure and HLA in healthy donors. A multiplex PCR was run with 60 Vbeta primers and 13 Jbeta primers. The protocol was immunoSEQ multiplex PCR, while the TCRdb copy is restricted to in-frame clones and leaves out a portion. The data hold some 150,000 clones, with under 10% observed a single time. General study results and limits: For most TCR beta V segments, an earlier analysis put the productive rate at about 87% or about 30% of the time.

A few counts support this clone. Its antigen is not identified. The sequencing input was PBMCs. The receptor was derived from a woman aged 40 to 50 in good health and CMV-seropositive.

The CDR3 here is CASSLEGGQNEQFF. The CDR3 nucleotides are TGTGCCAGCAGCTTAGAGGGGGGGCAGAATGAGCAGTTCTTC. The chain combines TRBV7-6 with TRBJ2-1; D perhaps matches TRBD2 (7 bases). The germline gives CDR1 SGHVS, CDR2 FNYEAQ. This CDR3 spans 14 amino acids. V was clipped by 1 base and J by 7 bases, with 11 bases between them.